This entry is about one TCR beta chain. The table lists this clone with a count of one. This clone's antigen is unknown. No base quality information exists; no much larger clone differs at one position. This record comes from a study of blood T cell repertoires in COVID-19 (TCRdb year 2020). Broadly, across the study: The collaborator samples originated in the United States, Italy and Spain and spanned the acute and convalescent phases of COVID-19. The material from the prospective study consisted of cDNA or gDNA derived from T cells, B-cell-depleted T cells, or PBMCs. Subjects who had been exposed to COVID-19, were actively infected with it, or had recovered from it provided the deeply sampled blood TCRbeta repertoires that made up the dataset. The repertoires were made available in a free public database intended to serve as a resource for research on the immune response to SARS-CoV-2. Samples were obtained from the ongoing ImmuneRACE study (first 160 participants) and from about 1,300 subjects provided by 6 global collaborators. The sample metadata nearly always contained a de-identified subject ID, COVID-19 status, age in years and sex. Where available, HLA class I and class II types were taken from metadata supplied by the sample provider and were not determined by assay-based typing. Findings and caveats that apply to the study as a whole: The amount of clinical and demographic metadata varied by source and participant and was provided uncurated.

Participants in the prospective study were enrolled through a virtual design, were aged about 18 to 100 years, and lived in fewer than 30 United States geographic areas. In the prospective study, participants were assigned to cohorts based on the clinical history participants reported in a screening survey and a study questionnaire. Exposed participants had been in contact with someone with a PCR-confirmed or clinician-diagnosed COVID-19 case within 2 weeks of study entry. Mobile phlebotomists in the prospective study collected whole blood, serum and a nasopharyngeal or oropharyngeal swab from every participant. Participants in the prospective study had the option to provide additional blood draws and questionnaires over a roughly 2-month period. Prospective study blood samples were shipped either frozen or at room temperature before DNA extraction. Trimming removed 8 bases from V and 0 bases from J, leaving 13 bases between the germline ends. Reading the germline V gene gives CDR1 SQVTM and CDR2 ANQGSEA. From cysteine to phenylalanine, the CDR3 is 14 amino acids long. The DNA shown is the 42-base CDR3, in frame from base 1.

The immunoSEQ Assay, a bias-controlled multiplex PCR, was used to amplify TCRbeta CDR3 regions from genomic DNA. The paper's data handling went like this. Within the assay, amplification of reference gene primers was used to estimate how many nucleated cells each sample contained. To quantify the absolute abundance of each unique TCRbeta CDR3 rearrangement, sequence reads were collapsed and filtered. Productive Simpson clonality was computed per sample as the square root of Simpson's diversity index over productive rearrangements. TCRdb limited this immuneACCESS table to in-frame rearrangements with V and J called. A share of clones is missing; checked studies link under half to unresolved V genes, and the rest is unexplained. The V and J calls and clone size are taken from that table; D and trimming were inferred from the DNA. The sample records some 400,000 clones, roughly 90% of which are singletons. About 0.83% of the sample lies in the top ten.

This chain joins TRBV29-1 to TRBJ2-2; no D gene can be assigned with confidence. The specimen was PBMCs or T cells enriched from blood (not recorded which). This clonotype originated in a woman between 40 and 55 years old who had been exposed to COVID-19. The nucleotide sequence reads TGCAGCATTATGGTAGATACGAACACCGGGGAGCTGTTTTTT. Translated, it gives CSIMVDTNTGELFF.